Listed here is a single T cell receptor (beta chain). CDR3 length: 15 residues. Trimming removed 6 bases at V and 1 base at J, with 15 bases between. Germline lookup yields CDR1 SNHLY and CDR2 FYNNEI. This record comes from a study of blood T cell repertoires in COVID-19. Turning to the study itself: From T cells, B-cell-depleted T cells, or PBMCs came the material, which was cDNA or gDNA.

Original processing methods: It was from reference gene primer amplification that nucleated cell counts were estimated. Only in-frame clones appear in the TCRdb table, and some are missing; sequencing was by immunoSEQ multiplex PCR. The V and J calls and clone size come from that table; D and trimming were worked out from the DNA. The table has about 85,000 clones, 90% seen once. This chain links TRBV2 with TRBJ1-2; possibly TRBD1 for D (5 bases). The TCR comes from a woman at least 80 years old with active or convalescent COVID-19. Sequenced sample: peripheral blood. In DNA, the CDR3 is TGTGCCAGCAGAGCCCCTCCAGGGAATAACTATGGCTACACCTTC. Translation gives CASRAPPGNNYGYTF.